This TCR beta chain was sequenced in a study of blood T cell repertoires in COVID-19. Study-level background: In each case, the material was cDNA or gDNA derived from T cells, B-cell-depleted T cells, or PBMCs.

Authors' processing steps: Cell counts per sample came from amplifying reference gene primers. Sequencing used immunoSEQ multiplex PCR; TCRdb keeps in-frame clones, though not all of them. V, J and clone size were drawn from that table, and D and trimming were deduced from the DNA. The sample lists under 150,000 clones, roughly three quarters seen once, with about 18% in the top ten. The sample holds a few counts of this clone. The CDR3 totals 14 residues. The V segment lost 5 bases and the J segment 3 bases; nucleotides outside the gene matches: 4. Per germline, CDR1 SGHTA and CDR2 FQGNSA. What was sequenced was peripheral blood. This sequence originates from an older man with acute or convalescent COVID-19. The rearrangement joins TRBV7-2 to TRBJ2-1; the match to TRBD2 covers 7 bases. The CDR3 reads CASSLRGGYNEQFF. CDR3 in DNA: TGTGCCAGCAGCCTTCGCGGGGGCTACAATGAGCAGTTCTTC. Combining the CDR3 with reference TRBV7-2 and TRBJ2-1 gives the whole variable domain GAGVSQSPSNKVTEKGKDVELRCDPISGHTALYWYRQSLGQGLEFLIYFQGNSAPDKSGLPSDRFSAERTGGSVSTLTIQRTQQEDSAVYLCASSLRGGYNEQFFGPGTRLTVL.